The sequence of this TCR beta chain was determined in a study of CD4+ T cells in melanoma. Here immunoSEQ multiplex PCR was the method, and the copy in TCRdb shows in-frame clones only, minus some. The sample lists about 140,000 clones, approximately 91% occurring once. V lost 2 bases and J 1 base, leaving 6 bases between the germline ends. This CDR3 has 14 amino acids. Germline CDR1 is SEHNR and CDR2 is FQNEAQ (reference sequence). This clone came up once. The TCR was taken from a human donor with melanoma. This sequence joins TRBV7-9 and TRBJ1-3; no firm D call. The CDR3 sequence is CASSLSTSGNTIYF. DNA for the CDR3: TGTGCCAGCAGCTTAAGTACTTCTGGAAACACCATATATTTT.